The 12 T cell receptor beta chains below were found in one sample sequenced in a study of CD8 T cells in Susac syndrome. The authors reverse transcribed roughly 0.5 to 1 ug RNA with random hexamers. TCRdb reanalysed the immunoSEQ multiplex PCR reads using MiXCR and keeps one entry per CDR3 protein. The table records some 110,000 distinct CDR3 sequences, around 94% of them present only once. Sequenced input: CD8+ T cells from PBMCs. These receptors were obtained from a human donor with Susac syndrome.

This clonotype was counted a single time. The CDR3 sequence is CASTGRMNTEAFF. CDR3 nucleotide sequence: TGTGCCTCCACGGGCCGGATGAACACTGAAGCTTTCTTT. The chain joins TRBV7-9 to TRBJ1-1; D not resolved. Germline CDR1 SEHNR, CDR2 FQNEAQ (reference sequence). V was trimmed by 11 bases and J by 0 bases, leaving 13 bases between them. This CDR3 is built from 13 residues.

In regard to this clonotype: One end of the junction fails to match germline, which may point to a read error. The chain combines TRBV29-1 with TRBJ2-2; D not resolved. The CDR3 length is 11 residues. Germline V gives CDR1 SQVTM, CDR2 ANQGSEA. CDR3 in DNA: TGCAGCGTTCAAGATACCGGGGAGCTGTTTTTT. Amino acid sequence: CSVQDTGELFF.

The chain uses TRBV18 and TRBJ2-1; weak D call: TRBD2 (6 bases). The CDR3 is made up of 13 amino acids. Trimming took off 3 bases at V and 8 bases at J, with 11 bases between the two ends. CDR1 is KGHSH and CDR2 is LQKENI in the germline V gene. This chain's CDR3 is CASSPRASDEQFF. The CDR3 coding sequence is TGTGCCAGCTCACCTCGGGCTAGCGATGAGCAGTTCTTC.

This clonotype is a singleton in its sample. This chain uses TRBV11-2 with TRBJ2-1, with 7 bases that match TRBD2. This CDR3 has 15 amino acids. Germline CDR1 SGHAT, CDR2 FQNNGV. Trimming took 5 bases from V and 5 from J; bases not matched to a gene: 9. CDR3 in amino acids: CASSLGGRADNEQFF. The CDR3 bases are TGTGCCAGCAGCCTTGGGGGGAGGGCGGACAATGAGCAGTTCTTC.

V gene TRBV3-1 combines with J gene TRBJ1-2; D is uncertain. The V gene lost 10 bases and the J gene lost 4 bases, with 13 bases spanning the gap. The length of the CDR3 is 12 residues. CDR1 is LGHDT, CDR2 YNNKEL, per germline (reference sequence). Here the CDR3 DNA reads TGTGCCACCCCGGGATGGTCCTATGGCTACACCTTC. This encodes CATPGWSYGYTF.

The rearrangement joins TRBV6-5 to TRBJ2-5, with unresolved D. Germline values: CDR1 MNHEY, CDR2 SVGAGI. The CDR3 totals 14 residues. Deletions cut 6 bases from V and 5 bases from J, with 16 bases between. DNA of the CDR3: TGTGCCAGCAGGGAGATCCGGGCCGCGGAGACCCAGTACTTC. Translated: CASREIRAAETQYF.

This chain connects TRBV19 to TRBJ1-2; TRBD1 aligns across 8 bases. CDR1 is LNHDA, CDR2 SQIVND, per germline (reference sequence). Trimming cost V 7 bases and J 8 bases; bases outside gene matches: 9. This CDR3 comprises 13 residues. The CDR3 here is CASTAGGARGYTF. The CDR3 DNA follows: TGTGCCAGTACCGCAGGGGGCGCGAGGGGCTACACCTTC.

The chain couples TRBV5-4 to TRBJ2-3; no reliable D call. Trimming pared 4 bases from V and 0 bases from J, leaving 6 bases between. The CDR3 is 13 amino acids. Germline lookup yields CDR1 SGHNT and CDR2 YYREEE (reference sequence). Here the CDR3 DNA reads TGTGCCAGCAGCGCGGACAGCACAGATACGCAGTATTTT. It translates to CASSADSTDTQYF.

The rearrangement joins TRBV2 to TRBJ1-3; D is undetermined. Germline CDR1 is SNHLY and CDR2 is FYNNEI. Between the trimmed V and J ends, which lost 4 bases and 9 bases, there was a span of 10 bases. The CDR3 length is 12 residues. CDR3 sequence: CASSALAATIYF. The CDR3 DNA follows: TGTGCCAGCAGTGCCCTAGCGGCCACCATATATTTT.

The J gene is TRBJ2-2, the V gene TRBV9; no clear D. V was pared by 0 bases and J by 7 bases, with 4 bases between. Germline lookup yields CDR1 SGDLS and CDR2 YYNGEE. This CDR3 contains 12 residues. CDR3: CASSVGGGELFF. CDR3 nucleotide sequence: TGTGCCAGCAGCGTAGGGGGCGGGGAGCTGTTTTTT.

V gene TRBV29-1 combines with J gene TRBJ2-7; D call uncertain. The CDR3 covers 12 residues. The V gene's germline CDR1 is SQVTM and CDR2 ANQGSEA. The V end was cut by 8 bases, the J end by 7 bases, with 18 bases between. The CDR3 loop reads CSITDWAWEQYF. In nucleotides, the CDR3 is TGCAGCATTACGGATTGGGCCTGGGAGCAGTACTTC.

V gene TRBV9 combines with J gene TRBJ2-2; no firm D call. Trimming took 2 bases from V and 5 from J, leaving 7 bases between them. This CDR3 region has 13 residues. Germline V gene data show CDR1 as SGDLS and CDR2 as YYNGEE. The CDR3 protein is CASSVWGTGELFF. In nucleotides, the CDR3 is TGTGCCAGCAGCGTCTGGGGTACCGGGGAGCTGTTTTTT.